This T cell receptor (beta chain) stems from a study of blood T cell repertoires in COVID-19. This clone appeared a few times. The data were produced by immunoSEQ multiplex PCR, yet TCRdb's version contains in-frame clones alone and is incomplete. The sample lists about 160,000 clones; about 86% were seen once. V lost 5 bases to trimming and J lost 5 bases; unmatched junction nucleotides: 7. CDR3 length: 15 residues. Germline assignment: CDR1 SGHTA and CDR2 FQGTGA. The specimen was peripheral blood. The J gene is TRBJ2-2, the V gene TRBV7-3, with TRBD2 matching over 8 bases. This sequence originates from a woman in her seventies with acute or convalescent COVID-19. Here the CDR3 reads CASSASGSDTGELFF. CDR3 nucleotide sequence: TGTGCCAGCAGCGCAAGCGGGAGTGATACCGGGGAGCTGTTTTTT.